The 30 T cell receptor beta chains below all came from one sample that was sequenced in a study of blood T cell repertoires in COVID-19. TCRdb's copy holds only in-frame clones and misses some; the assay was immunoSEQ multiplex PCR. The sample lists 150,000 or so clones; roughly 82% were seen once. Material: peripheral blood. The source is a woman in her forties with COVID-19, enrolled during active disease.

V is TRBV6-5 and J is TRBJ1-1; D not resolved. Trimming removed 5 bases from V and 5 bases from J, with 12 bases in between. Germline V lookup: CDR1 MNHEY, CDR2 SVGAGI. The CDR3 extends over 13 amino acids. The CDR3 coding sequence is TGTGCCAGCAGTCAAACACGGGGAACTGAAGCTTTCTTT. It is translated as CASSQTRGTEAFF.

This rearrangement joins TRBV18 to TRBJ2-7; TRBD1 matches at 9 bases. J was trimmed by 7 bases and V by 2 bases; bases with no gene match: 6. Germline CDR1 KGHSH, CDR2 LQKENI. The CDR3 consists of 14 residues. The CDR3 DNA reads TGTGCCAGCTCACCAGTACAGGGGGCGGGGGAGCAGTACGTC. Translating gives CASSPVQGAGEQYV.

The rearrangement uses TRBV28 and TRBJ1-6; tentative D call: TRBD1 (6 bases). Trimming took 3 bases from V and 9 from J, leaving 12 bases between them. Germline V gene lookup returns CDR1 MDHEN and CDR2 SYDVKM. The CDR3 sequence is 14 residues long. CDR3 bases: TGTGCCAGCAGTTTTCAGGGGATGGGTTCACCCCTCCACTTT. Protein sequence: CASSFQGMGSPLHF.

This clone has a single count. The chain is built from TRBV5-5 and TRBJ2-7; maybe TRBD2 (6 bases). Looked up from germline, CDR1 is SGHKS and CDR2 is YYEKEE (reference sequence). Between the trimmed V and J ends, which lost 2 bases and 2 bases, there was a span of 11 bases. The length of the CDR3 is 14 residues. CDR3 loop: CASSFGGLPYEQYF. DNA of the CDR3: TGTGCCAGCAGCTTTGGGGGACTCCCCTACGAGCAGTACTTC.

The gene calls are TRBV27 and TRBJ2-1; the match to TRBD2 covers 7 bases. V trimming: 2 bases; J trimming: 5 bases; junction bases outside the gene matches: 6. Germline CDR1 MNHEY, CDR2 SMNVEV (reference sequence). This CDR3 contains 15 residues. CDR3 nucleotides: TGTGCCAGCAGTTTAGTGGCGGGAGTCAACAATGAGCAGTTCTTC. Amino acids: CASSLVAGVNNEQFF.

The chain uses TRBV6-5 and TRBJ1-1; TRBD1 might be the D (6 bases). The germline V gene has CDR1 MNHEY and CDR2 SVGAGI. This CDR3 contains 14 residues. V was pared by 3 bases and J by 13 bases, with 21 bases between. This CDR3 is CASSYIPSGQQVFF. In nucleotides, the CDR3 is TGTGCCAGCAGTTATATCCCCTCCGGACAGCAAGTTTTCTTT.

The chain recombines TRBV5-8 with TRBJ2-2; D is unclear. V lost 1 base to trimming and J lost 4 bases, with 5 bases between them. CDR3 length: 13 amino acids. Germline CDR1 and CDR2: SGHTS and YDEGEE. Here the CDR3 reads CASSLSSTGELFF. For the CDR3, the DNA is TGTGCCAGCAGCTTGTCGTCCACCGGGGAGCTGTTTTTT.

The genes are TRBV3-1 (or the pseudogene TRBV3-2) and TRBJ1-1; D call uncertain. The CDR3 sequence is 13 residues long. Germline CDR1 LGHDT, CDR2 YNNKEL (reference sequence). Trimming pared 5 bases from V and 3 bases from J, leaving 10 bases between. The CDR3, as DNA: TGTGCCAGCAGCGTTTACGGGTACACTGAAGCTTTCTTT. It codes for CASSVYGYTEAFF.

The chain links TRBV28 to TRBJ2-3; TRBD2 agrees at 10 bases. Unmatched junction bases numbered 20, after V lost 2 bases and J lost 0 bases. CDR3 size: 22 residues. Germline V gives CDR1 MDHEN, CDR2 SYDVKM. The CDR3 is CASSLILPGLATVLTSTDTQYF. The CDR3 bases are TGTGCCAGCAGTTTAATTTTACCGGGACTAGCGACCGTATTGACTAGCACAGATACGCAGTATTTT.

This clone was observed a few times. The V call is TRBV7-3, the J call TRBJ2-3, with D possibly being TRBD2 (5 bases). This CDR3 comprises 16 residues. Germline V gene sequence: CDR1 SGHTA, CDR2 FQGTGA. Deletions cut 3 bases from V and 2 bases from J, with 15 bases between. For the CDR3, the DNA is TGTGCCAGCAGCTTTAGGGCGGACTCACCCACAGATACGCAGTATTTT. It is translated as CASSFRADSPTDTQYF.

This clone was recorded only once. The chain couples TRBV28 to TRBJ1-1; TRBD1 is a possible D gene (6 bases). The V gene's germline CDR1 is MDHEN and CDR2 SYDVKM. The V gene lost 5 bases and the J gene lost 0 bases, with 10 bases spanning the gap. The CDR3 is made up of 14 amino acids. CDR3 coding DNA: TGTGCCAGCAGTATCTACAGGGTGAACACTGAAGCTTTCTTT. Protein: CASSIYRVNTEAFF.

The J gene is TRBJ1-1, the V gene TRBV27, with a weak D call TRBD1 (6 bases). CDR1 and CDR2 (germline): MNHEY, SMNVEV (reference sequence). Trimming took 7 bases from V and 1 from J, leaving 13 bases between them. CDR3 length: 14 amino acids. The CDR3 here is CASKYRVGNTEAFF. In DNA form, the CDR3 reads TGTGCCAGCAAATACAGGGTAGGGAACACTGAAGCTTTCTTT.

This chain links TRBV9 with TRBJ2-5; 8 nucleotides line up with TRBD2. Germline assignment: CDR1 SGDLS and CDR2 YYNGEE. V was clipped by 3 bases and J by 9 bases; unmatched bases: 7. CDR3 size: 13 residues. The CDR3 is CASSALRGGPQYF. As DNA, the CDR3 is TGTGCCAGCAGCGCCCTCCGGGGGGGGCCCCAGTACTTC.

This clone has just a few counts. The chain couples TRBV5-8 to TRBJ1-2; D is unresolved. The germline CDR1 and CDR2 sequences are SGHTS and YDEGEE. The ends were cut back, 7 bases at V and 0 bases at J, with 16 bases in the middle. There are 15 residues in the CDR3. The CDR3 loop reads CASGPSNRANYGYTF. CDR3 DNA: TGTGCCAGCGGGCCATCCAACCGAGCTAACTATGGCTACACCTTC.

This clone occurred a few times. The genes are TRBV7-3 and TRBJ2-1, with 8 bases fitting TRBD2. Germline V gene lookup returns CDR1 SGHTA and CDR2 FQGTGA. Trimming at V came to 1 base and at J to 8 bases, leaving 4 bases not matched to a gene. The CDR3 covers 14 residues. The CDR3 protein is CASSLSLAGDEQFF. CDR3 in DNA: TGTGCCAGCAGCTTAAGTCTAGCGGGTGATGAGCAGTTCTTC.

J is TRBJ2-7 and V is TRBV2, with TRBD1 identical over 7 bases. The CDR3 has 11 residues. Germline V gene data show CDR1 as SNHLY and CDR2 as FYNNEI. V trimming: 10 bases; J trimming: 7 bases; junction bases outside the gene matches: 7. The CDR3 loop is CATPPDREQYV. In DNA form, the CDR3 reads TGTGCCACCCCCCCGGACAGGGAGCAGTACGTC.

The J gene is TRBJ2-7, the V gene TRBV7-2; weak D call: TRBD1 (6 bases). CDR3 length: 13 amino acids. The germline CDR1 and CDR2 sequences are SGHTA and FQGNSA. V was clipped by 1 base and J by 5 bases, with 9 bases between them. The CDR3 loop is CASSLVGGNEQYV. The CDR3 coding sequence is TGTGCCAGCAGCTTAGTTGGGGGCAACGAGCAGTACGTC.

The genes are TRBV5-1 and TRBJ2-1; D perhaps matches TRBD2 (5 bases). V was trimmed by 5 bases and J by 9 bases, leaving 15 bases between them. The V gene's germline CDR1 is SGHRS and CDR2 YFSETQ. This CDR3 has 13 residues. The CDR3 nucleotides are TGCGCCAGCAGACTATCACTAGGTGCTGAGCAGTTCTTC. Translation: CASRLSLGAEQFF.

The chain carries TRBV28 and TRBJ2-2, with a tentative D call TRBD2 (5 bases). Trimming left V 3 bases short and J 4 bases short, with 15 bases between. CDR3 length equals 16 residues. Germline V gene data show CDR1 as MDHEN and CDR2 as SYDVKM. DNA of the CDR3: TGTGCCAGCAGTTTTCCTGCATGGGCGGGCACCGGGGAGCTGTTTTTT. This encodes CASSFPAWAGTGELFF.

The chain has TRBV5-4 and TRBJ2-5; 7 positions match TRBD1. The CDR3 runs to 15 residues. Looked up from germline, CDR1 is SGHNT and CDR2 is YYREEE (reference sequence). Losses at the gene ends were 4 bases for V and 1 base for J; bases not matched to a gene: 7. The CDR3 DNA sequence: TGTGCCAGCAGCGCGACAGGGAGCGCCCAAGAGACCCAGTACTTC. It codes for CASSATGSAQETQYF.

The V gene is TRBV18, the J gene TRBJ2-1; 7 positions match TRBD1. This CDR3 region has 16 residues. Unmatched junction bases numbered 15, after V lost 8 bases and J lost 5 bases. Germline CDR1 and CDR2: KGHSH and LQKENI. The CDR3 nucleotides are TGTGCCAGCGTATCGACGAAGACAGGGAAAAACAATGAGCAGTTCTTC. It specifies CASVSTKTGKNNEQFF.

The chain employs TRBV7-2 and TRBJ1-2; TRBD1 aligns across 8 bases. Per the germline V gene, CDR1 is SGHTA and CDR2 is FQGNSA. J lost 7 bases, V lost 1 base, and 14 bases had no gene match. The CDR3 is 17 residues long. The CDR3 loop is CASSLDVWGQEISGYTF. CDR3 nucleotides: TGTGCCAGCAGCTTAGATGTTTGGGGACAGGAAATTAGTGGCTACACCTTC.

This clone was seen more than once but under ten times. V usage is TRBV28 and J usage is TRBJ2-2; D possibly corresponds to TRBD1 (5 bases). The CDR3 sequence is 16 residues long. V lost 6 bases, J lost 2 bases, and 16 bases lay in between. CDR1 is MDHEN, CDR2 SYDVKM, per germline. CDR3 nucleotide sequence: TGTGCCAGCAGCCGAGTTGACAGAATTAACACCGGGGAGCTGTTTTTT. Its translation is CASSRVDRINTGELFF.

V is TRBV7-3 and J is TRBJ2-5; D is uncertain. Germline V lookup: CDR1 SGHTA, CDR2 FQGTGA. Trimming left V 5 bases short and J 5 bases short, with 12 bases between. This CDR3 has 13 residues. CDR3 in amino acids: CASSPDSSETQYF. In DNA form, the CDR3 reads TGTGCCAGCAGCCCTGATAGCTCGGAGACCCAGTACTTC.

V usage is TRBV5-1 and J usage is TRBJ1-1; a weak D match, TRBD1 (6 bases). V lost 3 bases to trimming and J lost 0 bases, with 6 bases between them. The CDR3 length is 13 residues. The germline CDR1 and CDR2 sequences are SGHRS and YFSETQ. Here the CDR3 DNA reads TGCGCCAGCAGCTGGACAGTGAACACTGAAGCTTTCTTT. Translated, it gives CASSWTVNTEAFF.

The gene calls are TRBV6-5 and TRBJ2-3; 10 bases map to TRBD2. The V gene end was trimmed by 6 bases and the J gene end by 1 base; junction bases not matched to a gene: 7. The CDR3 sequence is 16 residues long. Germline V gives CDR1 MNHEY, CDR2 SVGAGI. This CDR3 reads CASRYSGGAGTDTQYF. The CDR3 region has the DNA TGTGCCAGCAGGTACAGCGGGGGGGCCGGCACAGATACGCAGTATTTT.

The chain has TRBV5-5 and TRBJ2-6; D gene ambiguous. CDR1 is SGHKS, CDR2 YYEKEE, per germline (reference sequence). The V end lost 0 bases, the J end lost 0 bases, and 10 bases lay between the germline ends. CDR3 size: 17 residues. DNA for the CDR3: TGTGCCAGCAGCTTGGTGGCAGGCCCCTCTGGGGCCAACGTCCTGACTTTC. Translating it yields CASSLVAGPSGANVLTF.

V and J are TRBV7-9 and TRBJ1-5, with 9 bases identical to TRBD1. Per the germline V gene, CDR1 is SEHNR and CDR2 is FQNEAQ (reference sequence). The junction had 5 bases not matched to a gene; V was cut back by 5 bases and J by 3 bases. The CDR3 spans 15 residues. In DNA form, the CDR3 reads TGTGCCAGCAGCCGACAGGGGGAGGTCAATCAGCCCCAGCATTTT. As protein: CASSRQGEVNQPQHF.

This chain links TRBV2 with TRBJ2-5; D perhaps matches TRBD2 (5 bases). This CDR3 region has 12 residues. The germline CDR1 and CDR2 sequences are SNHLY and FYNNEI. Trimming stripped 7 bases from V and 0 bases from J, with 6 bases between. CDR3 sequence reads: CASIGDQETQYF. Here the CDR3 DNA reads TGTGCCAGCATCGGGGACCAAGAGACCCAGTACTTC.

As DNA, the CDR3 is TGTGCCAGCAGTTCCACAGGGTTCGGGAACACTGAAGCTTTCTTT. This encodes CASSSTGFGNTEAFF. V gene TRBV5-6 combines with J gene TRBJ1-1, with a tentative D call TRBD1 (6 bases). In germline, CDR1 is SGHDT, CDR2 YYEEEE. V shed 5 bases and J shed 1 base, with 15 bases lying between them. The CDR3 covers 15 residues.